This T cell receptor (beta chain) is drawn from a study of cytomegalovirus exposure and HLA in healthy donors. The J segment lost 3 bases and the V segment lost 0 bases, leaving 4 bases of the junction unmatched. Germline V gene lookup returns CDR1 SGHTA and CDR2 FQGNSA. There are 15 residues in the CDR3. This table comes from immunoSEQ multiplex PCR, and its TCRdb copy is limited to in-frame clones, with some not included. The sample records fewer than 150,000 clones, more than 85% being singletons. Only one count was recorded for this clone. This TCR came from a man younger than 35 in good health and CMV-seropositive. The chain employs TRBV7-2 and TRBJ2-7, with TRBD2 matching over 8 bases. Sequencing used PBMCs. DNA of the CDR3: TGTGCCAGCAGCTTAGCCGTAGCGGGAATCTACGAGCAGTACTTC. This gives the protein CASSLAVAGIYEQYF. The full variable domain, in which reference TRBV7-2 and TRBJ2-7 provide the parts outside the CDR3, is GAGVSQSPSNKVTEKGKDVELRCDPISGHTALYWYRQSLGQGLEFLIYFQGNSAPDKSGLPSDRFSAERTGGSVSTLTIQRTQQEDSAVYLCASSLAVAGIYEQYFGPGTRLTVT.